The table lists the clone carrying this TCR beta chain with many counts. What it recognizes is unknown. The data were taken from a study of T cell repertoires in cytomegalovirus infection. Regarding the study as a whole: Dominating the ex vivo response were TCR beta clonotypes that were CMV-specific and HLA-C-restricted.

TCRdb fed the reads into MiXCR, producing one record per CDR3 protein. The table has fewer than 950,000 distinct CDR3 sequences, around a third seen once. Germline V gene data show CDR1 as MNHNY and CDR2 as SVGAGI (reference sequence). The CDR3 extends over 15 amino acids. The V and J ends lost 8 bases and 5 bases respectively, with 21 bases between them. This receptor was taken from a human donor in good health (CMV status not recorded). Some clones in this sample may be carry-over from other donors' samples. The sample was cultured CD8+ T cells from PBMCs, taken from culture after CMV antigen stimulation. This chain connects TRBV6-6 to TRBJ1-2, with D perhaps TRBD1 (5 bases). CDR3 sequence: CASVLRDVGDYGYTF. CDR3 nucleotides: TGTGCCAGCGTACTCCGGGACGTGGGGGATTATGGCTACACCTTC.